Below, 18 T cell receptor beta chains from the same sample are listed, as sequenced in a study of T cell changes during pregnancy in multiple sclerosis. Assay used: immunoSEQ multiplex PCR; TCRdb lists only in-frame clones, some missing. Of around 60,000 clones detected, roughly 92% appear once; the ten largest clones hold 1.4%. The specimen comprised peripheral blood, sampled in the second trimester of pregnancy. The source is a female donor with multiple sclerosis, enrolled in a pregnancy study.

The chain combines TRBV9 with TRBJ2-2, with TRBD2 matching over 7 bases. CDR3 size: 16 residues. V shed 0 bases and J 7 bases; nucleotides not matched to a gene: 9. Germline V gene lookup returns CDR1 SGDLS and CDR2 YYNGEE. CDR3 nucleotide sequence: TGTGCCAGCAGCGTAGTGTATGCGGGAGTGGGCGGGGAGCTGTTTTTT. Residues: CASSVVYAGVGGELFF.

The V call is TRBV29-1, the J call TRBJ1-2; 7 nucleotides align to TRBD1. The CDR3 extends over 13 amino acids. Germline V CDR1 and CDR2: SQVTM, ANQGSEA. Trimming at V came to 6 bases and at J to 3 bases, leaving 7 bases not matched to a gene. DNA of the CDR3: TGCAGCGTCAAGGCGGGGACAGACTATGGCTACACCTTC. Encoded protein: CSVKAGTDYGYTF.

A remark on this clone: One end of the junction does not line up with germline, which may come from a read error. The chain carries TRBV7-3 and TRBJ1-5, with TRBD1 matching over 7 bases. In germline, CDR1 is SGHTA, CDR2 FQGTGA. The CDR3 consists of 17 residues. CDR3 region: CGSSLTDGRTGVQPQHF. The CDR3 DNA reads as TGTGGCAGCAGCTTAACTGACGGACGTACAGGGGTTCAGCCCCAGCATTTT.

The V and J genes are TRBV29-1 and TRBJ1-2; tentative D call: TRBD1 (5 bases). There are 12 residues in the CDR3. The germline V gene encodes CDR1 SQVTM and CDR2 ANQGSEA. Trimming removed 4 bases at V and 4 bases at J, with 10 bases between. The CDR3 reads CSVVGGTYGYTF. The CDR3 region has the DNA TGCAGCGTTGTCGGGGGGACCTATGGCTACACCTTC.

The chain employs TRBV5-1 and TRBJ2-4; maybe TRBD2 (6 bases). The germline CDR1 and CDR2 sequences are SGHRS and YFSETQ. V lost 4 bases and J 8 bases, leaving 16 bases between the germline ends. This CDR3 spans 14 amino acids. The CDR3 nucleotides are TGCGCCAGCAGCCCCTCGGTTGGGGAGGACATTCAGTACTTC. Protein: CASSPSVGEDIQYF.

The chain employs TRBV12-5 and TRBJ2-1; perhaps TRBD2 as D (6 bases). CDR1 and CDR2 from the germline V gene are LGHNT and FRNRAP. Deletions cut 7 bases from V and 7 bases from J, with 26 bases between. This CDR3 has 17 amino acids. In DNA form, the CDR3 reads TGTGCTAGTGCCGACAGCTATCGGGAGCCTTTCGCGAATGAGCAGTTCTTC. It yields the protein CASADSYREPFANEQFF.

This clone appeared a few times. The chain has TRBV30 and TRBJ1-1; no firm D call. Looked up from germline, CDR1 is GTSNPN and CDR2 is SVGIG (reference sequence). Trimming left V 0 bases short and J 5 bases short, with 16 bases between. The CDR3 runs 15 residues. CDR3 coding DNA: TGTGCCTGGAGTGTAGTGAAGGGAGGGAGGACTGAAGCTTTCTTT. Encoded protein: CAWSVVKGGRTEAFF. Filled out from reference TRBV30 and TRBJ1-1, the complete variable domain reads SQTIHQWPATLVQPVGSPLSLECTVEGTSNPNLYWYRQAAGRGLQLLFYSVGIGQISSEVPQNLSASRPQDRQFILSSKKLLLSDSGFYLCAWSVVKGGRTEAFFGQGTRLTVV.

J is TRBJ2-3 and V is TRBV4-3, with 7 bases matching TRBD2. J lost 1 base, V lost 2 bases, and 9 bases had no gene match. CDR3 length: 17 residues. Germline V gives CDR1 LGHNA, CDR2 YSLEER. CDR3 coding DNA: TGCGCCAGCAGCCAATTTGCGGGAGATGGTGGCACAGATACGCAGTATTTT. This encodes CASSQFAGDGGTDTQYF.

The chain has TRBV16 and TRBJ2-7; no firm D call. This CDR3 region has 16 residues. V was pared by 4 bases and J by 2 bases, with 18 bases between. Germline CDR1 is KGHSY and CDR2 is FQNENV. CDR3 in DNA: TGTGCCAGCAGCCGGTCCCGAATAGCCAATACCTACGAGCAGTACTTC. Protein: CASSRSRIANTYEQYF.

The chain is built from TRBV5-4 and TRBJ2-7; 8 bases align to TRBD1. This CDR3 contains 16 residues. Germline V lookup: CDR1 SGHNT, CDR2 YYREEE (reference sequence). J gave up 0 bases and V 3 bases, and 8 bases lay outside the gene matches. The CDR3 loop reads CASSYDRGPNSYEQYF. DNA for the CDR3: TGTGCCAGCAGCTATGACAGGGGTCCAAACTCCTACGAGCAGTACTTC.

Of note for this clone: Its ends do not fully match the called genes, so a read error is possible. CDR3: CASGQDVGARTDTQYF. In DNA form, the CDR3 reads TGTGCCAGCGGCCAAGATGTGGGGGCCAGGACAGATACGCAGTATTTT. J is TRBJ2-3 and V is TRBV4-2, with D possibly being TRBD1 (6 bases). Germline values: CDR1 LGHNA, CDR2 YNFKEQ. This CDR3 spans 16 amino acids.

This rearrangement joins TRBV5-8 to TRBJ2-5; D is perhaps TRBD1 (6 bases). The CDR3 extends over 15 amino acids. CDR1 SGHTS and CDR2 YDEGEE come from the germline V gene. V lost 1 base to trimming and J lost 5 bases, with 15 bases between them. CDR3 in amino acids: CASSLSGALWETQYF. The CDR3 DNA reads TGTGCCAGCAGCTTGTCAGGGGCCTTGTGGGAGACCCAGTACTTC.

V usage is TRBV2 and J usage is TRBJ1-5; possible D gene TRBD1, 5 bases. Germline CDR1 SNHLY, CDR2 FYNNEI. V was cut by 5 bases and J by 11 bases, with 16 bases left in between. The CDR3 runs to 13 residues. CDR3 nucleotide sequence: TGTGCCAGCAGTAACGCAGAGCAACAGGCCCAGCATTTT. Its translation is CASSNAEQQAQHF.

V and J are TRBV11-2 and TRBJ2-3; 8 bases match TRBD2. The germline gives CDR1 SGHAT, CDR2 FQNNGV. CDR3 size: 17 residues. The ends lost 5 bases at V and 0 bases at J; junction bases unmatched: 10. The CDR3 sequence is CASSQAGGAYSTDTQYF. The CDR3 nucleotides read TGTGCCAGCAGCCAGGCCGGGGGGGCTTATAGCACAGATACGCAGTATTTT.

This clone appeared a single time. This chain connects TRBV4-1 to TRBJ2-7; 14 positions agree with TRBD2. Germline V gene sequence: CDR1 MGHRA, CDR2 YSYEKL. The CDR3 consists of 12 residues. The trim removed 4 bases at V and 13 bases at J, leaving 3 bases unmatched. CDR3 sequence (DNA): TGCGCCAGCAGCCCGACTAGCGGGAGGGTTTACTTC. Protein product: CASSPTSGRVYF.

The count of this clone is one. The gene calls are TRBV7-9 and TRBJ1-4; D is perhaps TRBD1 (5 bases). Germline CDR1 SEHNR, CDR2 FQNEAQ (reference sequence). V dropped 3 bases and J dropped 4 bases, with 12 bases sitting between them. The CDR3 has 15 amino acids. CDR3 protein: CASSFARDFNEKLFF. The CDR3, as DNA: TGTGCCAGCAGCTTTGCCCGGGACTTTAATGAAAAACTGTTTTTT.

This chain joins TRBV27 and TRBJ2-5; D is perhaps TRBD2 (6 bases). The germline CDR1 and CDR2 sequences are MNHEY and SMNVEV (reference sequence). The CDR3 spans 13 residues. Trimming cost V 6 bases and J 1 base, with 9 bases left between them. The CDR3 spells CASSRLGQETQYF. Written as DNA, the CDR3 is TGTGCCAGCAGCCGACTAGGCCAAGAGACCCAGTACTTC.

The chain combines TRBV28 with TRBJ2-7, with 7 bases lining up with TRBD2. Germline V lookup: CDR1 MDHEN, CDR2 SYDVKM. This CDR3 comprises 22 residues. V lost 3 bases to trimming and J lost 3 bases; unmatched junction nucleotides: 29. The CDR3 loop is CASSFLIPRGSHRGLVIYEQYF. The DNA for the CDR3 is TGTGCCAGCAGTTTCTTAATCCCTCGCGGGTCACACCGAGGACTAGTTATCTACGAGCAGTACTTC.